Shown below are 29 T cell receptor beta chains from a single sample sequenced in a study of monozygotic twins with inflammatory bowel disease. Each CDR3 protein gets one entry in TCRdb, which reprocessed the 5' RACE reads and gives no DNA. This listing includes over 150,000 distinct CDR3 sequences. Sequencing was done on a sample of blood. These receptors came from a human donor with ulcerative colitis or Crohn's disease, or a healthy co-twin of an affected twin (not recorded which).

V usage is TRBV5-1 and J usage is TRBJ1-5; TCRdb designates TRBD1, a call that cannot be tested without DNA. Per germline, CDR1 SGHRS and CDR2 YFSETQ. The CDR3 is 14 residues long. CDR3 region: CASSLGQDNQPQHF.

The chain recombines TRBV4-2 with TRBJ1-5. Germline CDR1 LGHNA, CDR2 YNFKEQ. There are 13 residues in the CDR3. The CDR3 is CASSQGDGQPQHF.

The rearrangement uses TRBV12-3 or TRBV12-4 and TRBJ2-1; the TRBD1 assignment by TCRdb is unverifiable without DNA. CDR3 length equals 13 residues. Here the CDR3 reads CASSFGARNEQFF.

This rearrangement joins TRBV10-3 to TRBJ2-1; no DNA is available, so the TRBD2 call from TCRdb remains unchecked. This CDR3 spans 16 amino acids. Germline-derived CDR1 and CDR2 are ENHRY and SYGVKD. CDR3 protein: CAISESVAGVRNEQFF.

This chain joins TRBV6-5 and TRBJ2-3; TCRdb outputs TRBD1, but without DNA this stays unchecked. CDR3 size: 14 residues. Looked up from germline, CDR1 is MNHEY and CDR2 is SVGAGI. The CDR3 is CASSWGSSTDTQYF.

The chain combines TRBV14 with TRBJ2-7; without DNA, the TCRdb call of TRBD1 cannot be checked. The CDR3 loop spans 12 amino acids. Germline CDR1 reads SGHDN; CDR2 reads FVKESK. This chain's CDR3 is CASGQGRNEQYF.

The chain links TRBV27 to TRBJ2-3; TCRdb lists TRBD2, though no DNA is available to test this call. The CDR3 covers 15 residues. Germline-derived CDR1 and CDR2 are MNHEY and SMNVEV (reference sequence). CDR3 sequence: CASSPLGEGTDTQYF.

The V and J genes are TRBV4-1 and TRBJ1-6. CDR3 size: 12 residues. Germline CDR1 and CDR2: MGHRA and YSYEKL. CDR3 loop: CASSHLGSPLHF.

The CDR3 reads CATRDYFSTGELFF. The chain has TRBV5-1 and TRBJ2-2; there is no DNA to check the TCRdb D call of TRBD2. The CDR3 loop spans 14 amino acids. Per germline, CDR1 SGHRS and CDR2 YFSETQ.

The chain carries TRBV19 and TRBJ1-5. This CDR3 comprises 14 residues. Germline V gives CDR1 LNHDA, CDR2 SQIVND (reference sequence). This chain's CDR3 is CASRAAGGNQPQHF.

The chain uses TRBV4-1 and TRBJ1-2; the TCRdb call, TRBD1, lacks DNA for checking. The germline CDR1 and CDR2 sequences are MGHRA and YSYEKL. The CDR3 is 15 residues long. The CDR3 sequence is CASSQDPARNYGYTF.

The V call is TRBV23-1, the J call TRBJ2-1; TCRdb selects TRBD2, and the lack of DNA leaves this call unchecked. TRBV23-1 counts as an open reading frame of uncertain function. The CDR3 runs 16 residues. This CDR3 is CASRVPGTSVYNEQFF.

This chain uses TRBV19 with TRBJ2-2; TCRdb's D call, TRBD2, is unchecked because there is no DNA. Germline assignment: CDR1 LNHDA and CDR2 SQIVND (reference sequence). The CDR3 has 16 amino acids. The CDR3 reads CASSGGASGRTGELFF.

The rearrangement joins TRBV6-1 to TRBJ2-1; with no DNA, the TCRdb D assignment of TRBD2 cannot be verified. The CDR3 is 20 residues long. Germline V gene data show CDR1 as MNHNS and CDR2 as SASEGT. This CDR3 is CASSESAGLAGGTSSNEQFF.

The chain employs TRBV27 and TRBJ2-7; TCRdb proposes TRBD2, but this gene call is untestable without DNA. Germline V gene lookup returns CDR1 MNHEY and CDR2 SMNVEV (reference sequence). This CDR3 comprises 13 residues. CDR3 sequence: CASSYGINYEQYF.

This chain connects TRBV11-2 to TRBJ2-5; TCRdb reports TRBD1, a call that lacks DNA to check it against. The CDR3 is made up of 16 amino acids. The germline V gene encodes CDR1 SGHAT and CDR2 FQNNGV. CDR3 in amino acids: CASSLVTGQGWQTQYF.

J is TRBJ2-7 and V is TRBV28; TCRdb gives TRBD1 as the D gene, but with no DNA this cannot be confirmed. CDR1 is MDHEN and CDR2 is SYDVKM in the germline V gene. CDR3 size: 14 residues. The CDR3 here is CASSLTGTAYEQYF.

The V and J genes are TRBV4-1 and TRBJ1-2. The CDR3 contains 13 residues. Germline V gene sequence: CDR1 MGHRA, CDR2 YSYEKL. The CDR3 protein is CASSQDETYGYTF.

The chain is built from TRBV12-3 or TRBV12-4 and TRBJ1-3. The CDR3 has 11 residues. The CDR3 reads CASSFVNTIYF.

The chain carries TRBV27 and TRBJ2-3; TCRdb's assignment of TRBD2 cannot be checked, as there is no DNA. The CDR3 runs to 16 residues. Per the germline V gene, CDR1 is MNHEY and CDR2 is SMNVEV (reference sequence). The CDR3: CASSLWTAYSTDTQYF.

CDR3 protein: CASSQWGQDNEQFF. The V gene is TRBV7-3, the J gene TRBJ2-1; with no DNA, the TCRdb D assignment of TRBD1 cannot be verified. Germline CDR1 is SGHTA and CDR2 is FQGTGA. The CDR3 has 14 amino acids.

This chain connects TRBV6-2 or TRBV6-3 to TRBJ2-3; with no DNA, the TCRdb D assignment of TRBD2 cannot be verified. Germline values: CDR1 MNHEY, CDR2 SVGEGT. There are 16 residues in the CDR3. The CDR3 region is CASSGRSSGSPDTQYF.

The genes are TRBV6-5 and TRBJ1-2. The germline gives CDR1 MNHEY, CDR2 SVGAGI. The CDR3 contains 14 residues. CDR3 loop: CASSYMGLDYGYTF.

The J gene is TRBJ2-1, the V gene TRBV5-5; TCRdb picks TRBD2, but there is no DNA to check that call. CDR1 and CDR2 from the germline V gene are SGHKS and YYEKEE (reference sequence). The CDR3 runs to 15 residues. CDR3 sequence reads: CASSLAGEAYNEQFF. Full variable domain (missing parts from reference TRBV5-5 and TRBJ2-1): DAGVTQSPTHLIKTRGQQVTLRCSPISGHKSVSWYQQVLGQGPQFIFQYYEKEERGRGNFPDRFSARQFPNYSSELNVNALLLGDSALYLCASSLAGEAYNEQFFGPGTRLTVL.

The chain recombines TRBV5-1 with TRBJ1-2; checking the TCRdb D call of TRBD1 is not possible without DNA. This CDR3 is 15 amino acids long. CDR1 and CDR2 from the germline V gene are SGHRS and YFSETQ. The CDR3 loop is CASSLVQGEAYGYTF.

This chain's CDR3 is CASSAGTSDPYEQYF. The J gene is TRBJ2-7, the V gene TRBV9; absent DNA, TCRdb's TRBD2 call cannot be checked. CDR3 length equals 15 residues. In germline, CDR1 is SGDLS, CDR2 YYNGEE.

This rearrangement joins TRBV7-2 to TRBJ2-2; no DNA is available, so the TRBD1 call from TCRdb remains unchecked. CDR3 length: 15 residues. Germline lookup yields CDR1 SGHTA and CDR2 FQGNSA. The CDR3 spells CASSQQGAYTGELFF. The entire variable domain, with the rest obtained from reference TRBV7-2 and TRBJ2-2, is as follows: GAGVSQSPSNKVTEKGKDVELRCDPISGHTALYWYRQSLGQGLEFLIYFQGNSAPDKSGLPSDRFSAERTGGSVSTLTIQRTQQEDSAVYLCASSQQGAYTGELFFGEGSRLTVL.

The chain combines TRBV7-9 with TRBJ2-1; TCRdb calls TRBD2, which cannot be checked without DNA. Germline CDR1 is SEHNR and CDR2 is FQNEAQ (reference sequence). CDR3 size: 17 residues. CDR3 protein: CASSAGTSGRVDNEQFF.

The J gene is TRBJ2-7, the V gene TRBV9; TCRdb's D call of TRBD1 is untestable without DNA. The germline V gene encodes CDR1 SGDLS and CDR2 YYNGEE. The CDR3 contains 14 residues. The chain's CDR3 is CASSVGTASYEQYF.